The TCR beta chain under discussion was sequenced for a study of T cell responses to AZD1222 COVID-19 vaccine (dated by TCRdb to the early 2020s). Study-level background: A total of 233 trial participants underwent TCR sequencing, of whom under 220 had received two doses of AZD1222 and roughly 26 had received two doses of the MenACWY control vaccine. Trial participants were enrolled by age into 18-55, 56-69 and 70-plus year subgroups, with about 150, 28 and 57 TCR-sequenced participants respectively.

Turning to this clone: This receptor's antigen is unknown. No much larger clonotype is one base removed from it; base qualities were not supplied.

The CDR3 regions of human TCRbeta chains were analyzed by immunosequencing. In the source study's methods: TCRs in the repertoires were matched against a reference library of SARS-CoV-2-specific TCRs that had been generated with the MIRA antigen-specificity platform. Breadth was defined as the fraction of unique TCRs that were SARS-CoV-2-associated. Depth was defined as the fraction of total T cells that were SARS-CoV-2-associated. Using the MIRA data, every spike-specific TCR was mapped to the spike region that the TCR reacted to and assigned to either a CD4 or a CD8 class. Log10-transformed breadth and depth values were compared by one-way ANOVA with Sidak's multiple comparisons tests. TCRdb provides this immuneACCESS table in a form limited to in-frame rearrangements. Some clones are lacking; in checked studies, under half of them reflect an unresolved V gene, and why the rest are absent is not known. The DNA was the basis for D and trimming; V, J and clone size are from that table. For this sample there are around 160,000 clones; about 92% appear just once. The top ten constitute 1% to 1.5% of the sample.

The germline V gene (reference sequence) yields SEHNR for CDR1 and FQNEAQ for CDR2. The cysteine opens and the phenylalanine closes a CDR3 of 15 amino acids. Here the CDR3 DNA is all that survives: 45 bases in frame from base 1. V is cut by 1 base and J by 3 bases, and the space between the germline ends is 12 bases. This sample's time point label indicates: about 28 days (+/-7) after the second vaccine dose. AZD1222 recipients with second doses at about 4 weeks or about 12 weeks were pooled, because spike-specific TCR depth and breadth did not differ between schedules. Vaccinee samples came from UK trials COV001 and COV002, including a single-blind randomized controlled phase 2/3 trial of AZD1222 (ChAdOx1 nCoV-19) in healthy adults. For TCRbeta chain sequencing, PBMC samples from trial participants were taken at day 0 and at day 28 after the second dose. Broader findings and caveats from the paper: Conclusions about previously exposed vaccinees were limited because only six AZD1222 recipients were SARS-CoV-2 seropositive at baseline. A significant rise in spike-specific TCR breadth and depth was observed after two AZD1222 doses relative to day 0 and relative to MenACWY recipients. Because no samples from the day 14 peak response were available, repertoires could be characterized only after the peak T cell response. The 56-69-year group was small, and its depth increase did not reach significance, likely because of low power. Participants were mostly white British, with more females than males. The authors suggested clonal diversity may have been underestimated. Reportedly, close to half of the unique spike-specific TCRs recognized epitopes lying outside the regions that are mutated in the B.1.351 and B.1.1.7 variants. The vaccine-associated CD4 TCRs covered the entire spike protein, and the dominant responses fell in regions 160-218 and 743-854.

The sequence derives from an adult who received the AZD1222 COVID-19 vaccine. The sequence is built from TRBV7-9 and TRBJ1-2; the D segment could be TRBD1, given 5 matching bases. Sample: peripheral blood, taken 28 days after the second AZD1222 dose. Here is the DNA: TGTGCCAGCAGCTTAGGGCAGGGTATTGACTATGGCTACACCTTC. This codes for CASSLGQGIDYGYTF.